This T cell receptor (beta chain) derives from a study of blood T cell repertoires in COVID-19. Study background: T cells, B-cell-depleted T cells, or PBMCs supplied cDNA or gDNA.

The CDR3 covers 14 residues. V dropped 0 bases and J dropped 4 bases, with 9 bases sitting between them. CDR1 is LGHNA and CDR2 is YSLEER in the germline V gene. Sequencing was performed with immunoSEQ multiplex PCR; in TCRdb, only in-frame clones are kept and a portion is missing. The sample comprises some 140,000 clones, approximately 85% of which are singletons, and 4.3% rests with the top ten. Source material: peripheral blood. J is TRBJ1-2 and V is TRBV4-3; maybe TRBD1 (6 bases). The source of this sequence is a human donor in a cohort sampled during active COVID-19. The CDR3 is CASSQESDSYGYTF. Written as DNA, the CDR3 is TGCGCCAGCAGCCAAGAATCGGACAGCTATGGCTACACCTTC.